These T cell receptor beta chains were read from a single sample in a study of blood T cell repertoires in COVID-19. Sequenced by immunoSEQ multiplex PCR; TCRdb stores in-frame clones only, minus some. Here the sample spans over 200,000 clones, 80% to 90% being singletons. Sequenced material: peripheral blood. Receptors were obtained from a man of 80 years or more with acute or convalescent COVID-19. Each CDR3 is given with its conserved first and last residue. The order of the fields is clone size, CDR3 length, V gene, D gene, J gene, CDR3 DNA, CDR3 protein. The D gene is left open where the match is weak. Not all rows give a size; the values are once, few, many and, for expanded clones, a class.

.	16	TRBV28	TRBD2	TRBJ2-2	TGTGCCAGCAGTTTACCAGCGGGAGTGAACACCGGGGAGCTGTTTTTT	CASSLPAGVNTGELFF
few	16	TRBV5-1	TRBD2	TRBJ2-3	TGCGCCAGCAGCCAGGGACTAGCGGCTAGCACAGATACGCAGTATTTT	CASSQGLAASTDTQYF
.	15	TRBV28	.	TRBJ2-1	TGTGCCAGCAGTTCCAGGGGCAACTCCTACAATGAGCAGTTCTTC	CASSSRGNSYNEQFF
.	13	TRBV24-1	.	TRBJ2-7	TGTGCCACCAGTGGTGACAGCTCCTACGAGCAGTACTTC	CATSGDSSYEQYF
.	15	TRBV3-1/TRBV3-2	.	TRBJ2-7	TGTGCCAGCAGCCAAGCGGGGACTTCCTCCTACGAGCAGTACTTC	CASSQAGTSSYEQYF
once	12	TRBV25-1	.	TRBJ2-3	TGTGCCATAGGGAGTACCACAGATACGCAGTATTTT	CAIGSTTDTQYF
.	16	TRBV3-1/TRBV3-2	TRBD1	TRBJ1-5	TGTGCCAGCAGCCAAACGGGACAGGGAAGCAATCAGCCCCAGCATTTT	CASSQTGQGSNQPQHF
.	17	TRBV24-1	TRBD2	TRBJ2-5	TGTGCCACCAGTGATCCGGGACTAGCGGGGGCCCAAGAGACCCAGTACTTC	CATSDPGLAGAQETQYF
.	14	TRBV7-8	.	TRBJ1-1	TGTGCCAGCAGCTTAGGAACAGCGAACACTGAAGCTTTCTTT	CASSLGTANTEAFF
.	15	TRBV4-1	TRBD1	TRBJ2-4	TGCGCCAGCAGCCAACAGGGGGAAGCCAAAAACATTCAGTACTTC	CASSQQGEAKNIQYF
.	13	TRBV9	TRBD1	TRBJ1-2	TGTGCCAGCAGCGCCCCAGGGGGCCGCGGCTACACCTTC	CASSAPGGRGYTF
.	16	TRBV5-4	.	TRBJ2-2	TGTGCCAGCAGCTCGCAGGGGGGCCAAAACACCGGGGAGCTGTTTTTT	CASSSQGGQNTGELFF
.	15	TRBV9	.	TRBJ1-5	TGTGCCAGCAGCTTTACCGGGACACGGAATCAGCCCCAGCATTTT	CASSFTGTRNQPQHF
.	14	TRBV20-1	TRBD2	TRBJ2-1	TGCAGTGCTAGTAATGCGGGGGGGAACAATGAGCAGTTCTTC	CSASNAGGNNEQFF
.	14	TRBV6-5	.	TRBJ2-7	TGTGCCAGCAGTTACTCGAAACAGGGCTACGAGCAGTACTTC	CASSYSKQGYEQYF
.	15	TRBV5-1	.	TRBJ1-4	TGCGCCAGCAGCTACCAACAGGTGCCTAATGAAAAACTGTTTTTT	CASSYQQVPNEKLFF
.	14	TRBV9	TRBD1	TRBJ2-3	TGTGCCAGCAGCTCTCGGACAGGGGAGAATACGCAGTATTTT	CASSSRTGENTQYF
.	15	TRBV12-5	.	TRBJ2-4	TGTGCTAGTGGTTCAAGGAGGATAGCCAAAAACATTCAGTACTTC	CASGSRRIAKNIQYF
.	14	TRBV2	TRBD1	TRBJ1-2	TGTGCCAGCAGGCAACAGGGGGCTAACTATGGCTACACCTTC	CASRQQGANYGYTF
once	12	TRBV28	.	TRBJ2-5	TGTGCCAGCAGGCTGCAGCAAGAGACCCAGTACTTC	CASRLQQETQYF
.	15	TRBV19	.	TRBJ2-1	TGTGCCAGTAGGGTCCAGGCAGGGCTATACAATGAGCAGTTCTTC	CASRVQAGLYNEQFF
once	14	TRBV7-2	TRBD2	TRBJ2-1	TGTGCCAGCAGGTTTAGCGGGGCGGGGGATGAGCAGTTCTTC	CASRFSGAGDEQFF
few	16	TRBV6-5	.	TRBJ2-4	TGTGCCAGCAGTTACGGGCGGGGGCTAGCCAAAAACATTCAGTACTTC	CASSYGRGLAKNIQYF
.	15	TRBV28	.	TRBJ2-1	TGTGCCAGCAGTTTTATGCCGCCAGGGGCCGATGAGCAGTTCTTC	CASSFMPPGADEQFF
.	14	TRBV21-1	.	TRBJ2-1	TGTGCCAGCAGCCTAGCGCCCTCCTACAATGAGCAGTTCTTC	CASSLAPSYNEQFF
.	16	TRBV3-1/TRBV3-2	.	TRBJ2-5	TGTGCCAGCAGCCAAGTAGCCTTAGCGTTAAGAGAGACCCAGTACTTC	CASSQVALALRETQYF
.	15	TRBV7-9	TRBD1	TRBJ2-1	TGTGCCAGCAGCCTGGGACAGGGGGCCTACAATGAGCAGTTCTTC	CASSLGQGAYNEQFF
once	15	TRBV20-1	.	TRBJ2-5	TGCAGTGCTAGTGCGGAAGATCAGGGGTTTGGATCCCAGTACTTC	CSASAEDQGFGSQYF
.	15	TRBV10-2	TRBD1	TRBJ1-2	TGCGCCAGCGGTCCGGGACAGGGGTTTTTAGGTGGCTACACCTTC	CASGPGQGFLGGYTF
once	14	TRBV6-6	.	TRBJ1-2	TGTGCCAGCAGGCGCGGACAGAGTAACTATGGCTACACCTTC	CASRRGQSNYGYTF
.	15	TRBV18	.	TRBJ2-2	TGTGCCAGCTCATCCACAGCTTTGAACACCGGGGAGCTGTTTTTT	CASSSTALNTGELFF
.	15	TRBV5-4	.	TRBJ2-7	TGTGCCAGCAGCTTAAGAAGCGGGACATCCTACGAGCAGTACTTC	CASSLRSGTSYEQYF
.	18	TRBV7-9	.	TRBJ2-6	TGTGCCAGCAGCCCCGAGGGGGGGCTCAGGCCTGGGGCCAACGTCCTGACTTTC	CASSPEGGLRPGANVLTF
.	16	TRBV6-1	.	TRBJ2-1	TGTGCCAGCAGTGAAAGGGGGTTGGACTGGGACAATGAGCAGTTCTTC	CASSERGLDWDNEQFF
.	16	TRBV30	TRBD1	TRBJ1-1	TGTGCCTGGAGGGCGGGACAGGATTGGGCGAACACTGAAGCTTTCTTT	CAWRAGQDWANTEAFF
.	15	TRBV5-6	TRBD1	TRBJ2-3	TGTGCCAGCAGCCGCCCAGGGGGAGCCACAGATACGCAGTATTTT	CASSRPGGATDTQYF
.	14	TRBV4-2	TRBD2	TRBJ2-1	TGTGCCAGCAGCCAACGCGGGGGGGTAAATGAGCAGTTCTTC	CASSQRGGVNEQFF
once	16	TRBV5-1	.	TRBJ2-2	TGCGCCAGCAGCCCCTCGCTAGGTATTAGCACCGGGGAGCTGTTTTTT	CASSPSLGISTGELFF
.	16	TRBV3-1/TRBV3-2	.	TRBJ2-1	TGTGCCAGCAGCCCTCCCCCGGCAGGTTCCTACAATGAGCAGTTCTTC	CASSPPPAGSYNEQFF
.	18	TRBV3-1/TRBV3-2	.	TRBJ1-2	TGTGCCAGCAGCCAATTACCCCCCAGGTCCAGAGCTAACTATGGCTACACCTTC	CASSQLPPRSRANYGYTF
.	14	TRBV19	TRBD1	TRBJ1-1	TGTGCCAGTGGACAGGGGGGATCCAACACTGAAGCTTTCTTT	CASGQGGSNTEAFF
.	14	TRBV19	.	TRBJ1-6	TGTGCCAGTAGTATTACAGGGAGTAATTCACCCCTCCACTTT	CASSITGSNSPLHF
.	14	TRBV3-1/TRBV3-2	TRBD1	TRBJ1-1	TGTGCCAGCAGCGCACGGGACAGATCGACTGAAGCTTTCTTT	CASSARDRSTEAFF
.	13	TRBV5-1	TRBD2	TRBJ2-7	TGCGCCAGCAGCCCCATGGGAGGGTCCGAGCAGTACTTC	CASSPMGGSEQYF
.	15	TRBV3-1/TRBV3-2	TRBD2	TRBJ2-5	TGTGCCAGCAGCCCCCCTGGGACTAGCGGGGGGGCCCAGTACTTC	CASSPPGTSGGAQYF
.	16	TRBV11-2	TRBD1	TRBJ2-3	TGTGCCAGCAGCTTAAGGGGACAGGGTGGCACAGATACGCAGTATTTT	CASSLRGQGGTDTQYF
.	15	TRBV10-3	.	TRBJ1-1	TGTGCCACCTTGGACAGTCCGACCCTGAACACTGAAGCTTTCTTT	CATLDSPTLNTEAFF
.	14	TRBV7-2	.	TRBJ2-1	TGTGCCAGCAGCCCTCTTGGGCTCTACAATGAGCAGTTCTTC	CASSPLGLYNEQFF
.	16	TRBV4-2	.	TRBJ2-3	TGTGCCAGCAGCCGAGACCGTACTCTTCCCACAGATACGCAGTATTTT	CASSRDRTLPTDTQYF